Listed below are T cell receptor beta chains from one sample, sequenced in a study of blood T cell repertoires in COVID-19. The data were produced by immunoSEQ multiplex PCR, yet TCRdb's version contains in-frame clones alone and is incomplete. The data hold under 350,000 clones, with around 89% observed a single time. Sequencing used peripheral blood. The receptors come from a man aged 40-50 years with acute or convalescent COVID-19. The CDR3 runs from the conserved cysteine through the conserved F or W. The order of the fields is clone size, D gene, J gene, V gene, CDR3 protein, CDR3 DNA. D genes are given only for firm matches. The size of a clone is reported for some rows only, either as once, few or many, or as a class for expanded clones.

.	.	TRBJ2-1	TRBV7-2	CASSLVGPAYNEQFF	TGTGCCAGCAGCTTAGTGGGGCCAGCCTACAATGAGCAGTTCTTC
once	.	TRBJ2-7	TRBV19	CASSRRGAYEQYF	TGTGCCAGTAGCCGCAGGGGGGCCTACGAGCAGTACTTC
.	TRBD1	TRBJ1-1	TRBV7-2	CASSFSTGTGGYTEAFF	TGTGCCAGCAGCTTCTCTACCGGGACAGGGGGCTATACTGAAGCTTTCTTT
.	.	TRBJ2-3	TRBV6-5	CASTGGDTDTQYF	TGTGCCAGCACCGGGGGAGACACAGATACGCAGTATTTT
.	TRBD1	TRBJ1-1	TRBV5-1	CASSFRTGGEAFF	TGCGCCAGCAGCTTTCGGACAGGGGGTGAAGCTTTCTTT
.	TRBD1	TRBJ1-5	TRBV10-1	CASRNRGVEPQHF	TGCGCCAGCAGGAACAGGGGAGTGGAACCCCAGCATTTT
.	TRBD1	TRBJ2-3	TRBV12-5	CASCPWDRGRTDTQYF	TGTGCTAGTTGCCCTTGGGACAGGGGAAGGACAGATACGCAGTATTTT
.	.	TRBJ2-6	TRBV12-5	CASGLQGSGANVLTF	TGTGCTAGTGGTTTGCAGGGCAGTGGGGCCAACGTCCTGACTTTC
.	.	TRBJ1-1	TRBV5-1	CASSLKGAEAFF	TGCGCCAGCAGCTTGAAGGGGGCTGAAGCTTTCTTT
.	.	TRBJ1-4	TRBV3-1/TRBV3-2	CASSPTGSNEKLFF	TGTGCCAGCAGCCCCACAGGGAGTAATGAAAAACTGTTTTTT
.	.	TRBJ1-6	TRBV7-2	CASSSPSGYSSYNSPLHF	TGTGCCAGCAGCTCACCCTCGGGATATAGCTCCTATAATTCACCCCTCCACTTT
.	.	TRBJ2-7	TRBV10-2	CASSDTAEREQYF	TGCGCCAGCAGTGACACAGCGGAGAGGGAGCAGTACTTC
few	TRBD1	TRBJ1-4	TRBV19	CASSIFGDSNEKLFF	TGTGCCAGTAGTATTTTCGGGGACAGTAATGAAAAACTGTTTTTT
.	.	TRBJ2-7	TRBV10-3	CAISESKGGEDEQYF	TGTGCCATCAGTGAGTCGAAGGGGGGGGAAGACGAGCAGTACTTC
.	.	TRBJ1-5	TRBV12-3/TRBV12-4	CASSLRESQPQHF	TGTGCCAGCAGTTTGAGAGAAAGTCAGCCCCAGCATTTT
.	.	TRBJ1-4	TRBV28	CASSFEVEKLFF	TGTGCCAGCAGTTTTGAGGTTGAAAAACTGTTTTTT
.	TRBD1	TRBJ1-1	TRBV9	CASSATGMNTEAFF	TGTGCCAGCAGCGCGACAGGGATGAACACTGAAGCTTTCTTT